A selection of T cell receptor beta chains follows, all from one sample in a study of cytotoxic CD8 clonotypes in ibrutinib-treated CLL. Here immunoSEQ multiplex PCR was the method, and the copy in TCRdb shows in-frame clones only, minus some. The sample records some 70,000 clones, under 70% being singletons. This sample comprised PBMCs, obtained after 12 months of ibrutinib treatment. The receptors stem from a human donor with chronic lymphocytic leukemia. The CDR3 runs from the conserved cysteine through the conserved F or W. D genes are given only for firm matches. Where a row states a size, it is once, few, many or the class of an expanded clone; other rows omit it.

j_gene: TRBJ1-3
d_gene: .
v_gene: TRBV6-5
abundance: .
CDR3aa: CASRGTSGNTIYF
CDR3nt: TGTGCCAGCAGGGGGACGTCTGGAAACACCATATATTTT

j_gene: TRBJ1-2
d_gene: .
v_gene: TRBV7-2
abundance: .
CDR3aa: CASSLAGSYGYTF
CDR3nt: TGTGCCAGCAGCTTAGCGGGGTCCTATGGCTACACCTTC

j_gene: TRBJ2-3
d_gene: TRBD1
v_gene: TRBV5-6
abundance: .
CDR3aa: CASLAEGQGVADTQYF
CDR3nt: TGTGCCAGTTTAGCTGAGGGACAGGGAGTTGCAGATACGCAGTATTTT

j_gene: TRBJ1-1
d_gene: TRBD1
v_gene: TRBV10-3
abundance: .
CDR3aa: CAIRGDRMGTEAFF
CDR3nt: TGTGCCATCAGGGGGGACAGGATGGGCACTGAAGCTTTCTTT

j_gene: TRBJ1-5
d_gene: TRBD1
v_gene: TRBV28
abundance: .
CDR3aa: CASSPVEGQGNQPQHF
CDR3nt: TGTGCCAGCAGTCCCGTGGAGGGACAGGGGAATCAGCCCCAGCATTTT

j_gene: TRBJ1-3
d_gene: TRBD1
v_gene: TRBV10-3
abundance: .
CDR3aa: CASEGTGGSGNTIYF
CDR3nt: TGTGCCTCCGAGGGGACAGGAGGCTCTGGAAACACCATATATTTT

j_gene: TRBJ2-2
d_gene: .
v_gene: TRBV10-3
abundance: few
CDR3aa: CAISSTAVDSGELFF
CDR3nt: TGTGCCATCAGTTCGACAGCGGTTGATTCCGGGGAGCTGTTTTTT

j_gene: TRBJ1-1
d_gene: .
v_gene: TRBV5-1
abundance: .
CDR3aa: CASTGRGEAFF
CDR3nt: TGCGCCAGCACGGGGCGGGGTGAAGCTTTCTTT

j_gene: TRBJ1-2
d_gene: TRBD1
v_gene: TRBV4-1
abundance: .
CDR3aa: CASSQADRGYRALNTF
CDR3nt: TGCGCCAGCAGCCAAGCGGACAGGGGGTACCGGGCGTTAAACACCTTC

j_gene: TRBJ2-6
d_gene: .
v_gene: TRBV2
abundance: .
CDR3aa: CARKSGANVLTF
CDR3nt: TGTGCCAGGAAGTCTGGGGCCAACGTCCTGACTTTC

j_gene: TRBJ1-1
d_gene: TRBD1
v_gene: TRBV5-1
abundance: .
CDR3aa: CASSQGTGNTEAFF
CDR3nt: TGCGCCAGCAGCCAAGGGACAGGTAACACTGAAGCTTTCTTT

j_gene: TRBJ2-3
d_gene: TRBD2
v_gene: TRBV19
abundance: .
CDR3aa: CASSIQRGGTDTQYF
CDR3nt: TGTGCCAGTAGTATCCAGCGGGGGGGCACAGATACGCAGTATTTT

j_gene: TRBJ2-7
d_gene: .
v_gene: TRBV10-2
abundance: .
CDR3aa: CASLERGETYEQYF
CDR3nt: TGCGCCAGCTTGGAGAGGGGGGAGACCTACGAGCAGTACTTC

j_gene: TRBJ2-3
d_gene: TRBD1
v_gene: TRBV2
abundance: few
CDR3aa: CASGQGITDTQYF
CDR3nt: TGTGCCAGTGGACAGGGGATCACAGATACGCAGTATTTT

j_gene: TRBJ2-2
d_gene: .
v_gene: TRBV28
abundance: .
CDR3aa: CASSLTGSGNTGELFF
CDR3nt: TGTGCCAGCAGTTTAACAGGGAGCGGGAACACCGGGGAGCTGTTTTTT

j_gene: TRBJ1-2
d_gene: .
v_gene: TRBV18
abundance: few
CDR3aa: CASSPGSIGGYTF
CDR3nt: TGTGCCAGCTCACCGGGGAGTATCGGTGGCTACACCTTC

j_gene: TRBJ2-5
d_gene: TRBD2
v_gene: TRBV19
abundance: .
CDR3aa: CASSIDGASGGTQYF
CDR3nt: TGTGCCAGTAGTATAGACGGCGCTAGCGGGGGGACGCAGTACTTC

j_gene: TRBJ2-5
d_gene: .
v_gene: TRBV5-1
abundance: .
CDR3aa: CASTTTGYPGETQYF
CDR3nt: TGCGCCAGCACAACCACAGGTTACCCGGGGGAGACCCAGTACTTC

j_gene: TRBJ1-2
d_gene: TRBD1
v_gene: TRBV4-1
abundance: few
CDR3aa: CASSPLTGYGYTF
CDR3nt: TGCGCCAGCAGCCCTTTGACAGGGTACGGCTACACCTTC

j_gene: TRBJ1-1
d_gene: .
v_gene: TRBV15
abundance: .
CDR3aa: CATSRDYRLTEAFF
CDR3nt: TGTGCCACCAGCAGAGATTATCGGCTCACTGAAGCTTTCTTT

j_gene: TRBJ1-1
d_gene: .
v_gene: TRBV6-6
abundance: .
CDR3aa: CASSQGQRDTEAFF
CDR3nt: TGTGCCAGCAGCCAAGGACAGAGGGACACTGAAGCTTTCTTT

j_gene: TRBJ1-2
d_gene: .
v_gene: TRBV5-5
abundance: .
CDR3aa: CASSLDRDGYTF
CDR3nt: TGTGCCAGCAGCTTGGATCGGGATGGCTACACCTTC

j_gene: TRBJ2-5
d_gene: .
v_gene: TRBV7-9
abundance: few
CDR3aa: CASSFPGNGETQYF
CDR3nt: TGTGCCAGCAGCTTTCCAGGGAATGGTGAGACCCAGTACTTC

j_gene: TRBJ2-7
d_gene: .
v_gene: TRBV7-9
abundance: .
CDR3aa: CASSFGANTYEQYF
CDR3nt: TGTGCCAGCAGCTTTGGGGCAAATACCTACGAGCAGTACTTC

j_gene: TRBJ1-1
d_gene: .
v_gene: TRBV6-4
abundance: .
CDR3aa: CASSAGGGSTEAFF
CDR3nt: TGTGCCAGCAGTGCCGGGGGGGGAAGCACTGAAGCTTTCTTT

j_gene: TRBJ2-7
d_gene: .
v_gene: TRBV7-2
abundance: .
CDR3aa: CASSFAGISYEQYF
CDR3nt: TGTGCCAGCAGCTTTGCGGGGATCTCCTACGAGCAGTACTTC

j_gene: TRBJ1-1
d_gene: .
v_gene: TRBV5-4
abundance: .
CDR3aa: CASSLERYGTEAFF
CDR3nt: TGTGCCAGCAGCTTGGAAAGGTACGGCACTGAAGCTTTCTTT

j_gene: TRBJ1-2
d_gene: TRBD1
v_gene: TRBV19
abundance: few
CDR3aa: CASSGWTGGVNGYTF
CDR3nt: TGTGCCAGTAGTGGTTGGACAGGGGGAGTCAATGGCTACACCTTC

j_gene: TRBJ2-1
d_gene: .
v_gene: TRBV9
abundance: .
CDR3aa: CASSGRSGGSNEQFF
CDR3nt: TGTGCCAGCAGCGGTAGGAGTGGGGGATCCAATGAGCAGTTCTTC

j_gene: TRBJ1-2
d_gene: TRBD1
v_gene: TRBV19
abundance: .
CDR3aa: CASSSRTGLSERYGYTF
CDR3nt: TGTGCCAGTAGTTCTCGGACAGGGTTATCGGAACGGTATGGCTACACCTTC

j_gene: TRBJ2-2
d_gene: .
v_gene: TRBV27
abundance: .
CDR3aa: CASSFQGINTGELFF
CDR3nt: TGTGCCAGCAGTTTCCAGGGGATCAACACCGGGGAGCTGTTTTTT

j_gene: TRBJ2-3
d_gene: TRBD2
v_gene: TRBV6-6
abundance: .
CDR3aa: CASSLLPGTSGTQYF
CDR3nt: TGTGCCAGCAGTCTACTTCCCGGGACTAGCGGAACGCAGTATTTT

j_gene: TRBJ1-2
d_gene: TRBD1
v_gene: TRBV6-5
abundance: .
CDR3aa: CASSRDREGYTF
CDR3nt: TGTGCCAGCAGCCGGGACAGGGAAGGCTACACCTTC

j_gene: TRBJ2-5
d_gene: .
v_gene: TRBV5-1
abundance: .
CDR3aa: CASSLGQGRGETQYF
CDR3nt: TGCGCCAGCAGCTTGGGCCAGGGTAGGGGAGAGACCCAGTACTTC

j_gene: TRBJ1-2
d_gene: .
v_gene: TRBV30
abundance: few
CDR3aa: CAWSPGVKGYTF
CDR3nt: TGTGCCTGGAGTCCGGGCGTGAAGGGCTACACCTTC

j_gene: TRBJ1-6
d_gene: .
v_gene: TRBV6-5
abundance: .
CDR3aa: CASSYSGDNSPLHF
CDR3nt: TGTGCCAGCAGTTACTCAGGAGATAATTCACCCCTCCACTTT

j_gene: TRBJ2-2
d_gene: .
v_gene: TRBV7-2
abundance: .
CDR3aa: CASSLGAGNTGELFF
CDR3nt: TGTGCCAGCAGCTTAGGGGCGGGGAACACCGGGGAGCTGTTTTTT

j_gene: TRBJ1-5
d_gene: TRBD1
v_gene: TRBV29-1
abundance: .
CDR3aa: CSVDPQGGLQPQHF
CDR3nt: TGCAGCGTTGACCCCCAGGGGGGGCTTCAGCCCCAGCATTTT

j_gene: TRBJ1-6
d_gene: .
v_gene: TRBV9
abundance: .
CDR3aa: CASSDRASSYNSPLHF
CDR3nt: TGTGCCAGCAGCGACAGGGCAAGCTCCTATAATTCACCCCTCCACTTT

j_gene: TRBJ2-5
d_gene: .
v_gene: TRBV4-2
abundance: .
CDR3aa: CASSQDIGGQETQYF
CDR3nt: TGTGCCAGCAGCCAAGATATAGGGGGCCAAGAGACCCAGTACTTC

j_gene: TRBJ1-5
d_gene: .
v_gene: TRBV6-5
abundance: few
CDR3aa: CASSPDNSNQPQHF
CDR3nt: TGTGCCAGCAGCCCGGACAATAGCAATCAGCCCCAGCATTTT

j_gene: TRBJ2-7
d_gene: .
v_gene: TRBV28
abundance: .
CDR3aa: CASSPMGARGKYF
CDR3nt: TGTGCCAGCAGTCCGATGGGGGCCAGGGGAAAGTACTTC

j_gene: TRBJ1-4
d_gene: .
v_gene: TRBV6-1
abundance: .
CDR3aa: CASRDNVANEKLFF
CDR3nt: TGTGCCAGCAGGGATAATGTAGCTAATGAAAAACTGTTTTTT

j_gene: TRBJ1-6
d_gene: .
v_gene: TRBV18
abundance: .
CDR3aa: CASSPLDGPFSPLHF
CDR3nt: TGTGCCAGCTCACCCCTAGACGGCCCCTTTTCACCCCTCCACTTT

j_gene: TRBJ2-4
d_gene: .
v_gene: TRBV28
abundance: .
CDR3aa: CASSTSKGLSGKNIQYF
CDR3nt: TGTGCCAGCAGTACCTCAAAAGGGTTATCGGGCAAAAACATTCAGTACTTC

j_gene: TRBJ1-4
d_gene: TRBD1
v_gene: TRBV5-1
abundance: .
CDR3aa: CASSTAGTGGEKLFF
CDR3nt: TGCGCCAGCAGCACCGCCGGGACAGGGGGAGAAAAACTGTTTTTT

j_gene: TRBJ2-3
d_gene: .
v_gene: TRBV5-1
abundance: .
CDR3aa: CASSSSASTDTQYF
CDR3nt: TGCGCCAGCAGCTCTAGCGCCAGCACAGATACGCAGTATTTT

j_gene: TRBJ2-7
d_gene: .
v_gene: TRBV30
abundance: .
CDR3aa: CAWSVLGPGEQYF
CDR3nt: TGTGCCTGGAGTGTACTAGGGCCGGGCGAGCAGTACTTC

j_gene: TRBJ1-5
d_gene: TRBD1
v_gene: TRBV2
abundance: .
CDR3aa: CASSGDRPDSNQPQHF
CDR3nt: TGTGCCAGCAGTGGGGACAGGCCTGATAGCAATCAGCCCCAGCATTTT

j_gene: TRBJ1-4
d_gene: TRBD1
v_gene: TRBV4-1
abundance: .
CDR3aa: CASSPGRGLGEKLFF
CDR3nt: TGCGCCAGCAGCCCCGGCAGGGGGCTAGGTGAAAAACTGTTTTTT

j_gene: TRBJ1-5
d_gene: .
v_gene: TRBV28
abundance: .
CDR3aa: CASSPPLIGVGQPQHF
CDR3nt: TGTGCCAGCAGTCCCCCGCTTATCGGGGTAGGTCAGCCCCAGCATTTT

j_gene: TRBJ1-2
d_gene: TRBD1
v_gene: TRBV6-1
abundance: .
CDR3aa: CASSDGQGSVYTF
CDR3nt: TGTGCCAGCAGTGACGGACAGGGATCCGTCTACACCTTC

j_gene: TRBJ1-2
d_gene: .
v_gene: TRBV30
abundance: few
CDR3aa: CAWSGGGNYGYTF
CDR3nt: TGTGCCTGGAGTGGTGGCGGTAACTATGGCTACACCTTC

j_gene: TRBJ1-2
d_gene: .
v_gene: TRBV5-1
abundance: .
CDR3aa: CASSLRGQGPYGYTF
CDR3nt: TGCGCCAGCAGCTTGCGTGGCCAGGGACCCTATGGCTACACCTTC

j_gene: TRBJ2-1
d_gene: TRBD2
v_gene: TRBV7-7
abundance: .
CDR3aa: CASSFGRDNEQFF
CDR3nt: TGTGCCAGCAGCTTCGGGAGGGACAATGAGCAGTTCTTC

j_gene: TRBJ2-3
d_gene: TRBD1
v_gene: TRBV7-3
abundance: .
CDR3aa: CASSLTRTGLDTQYF
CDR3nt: TGTGCCAGCAGCTTAACGAGGACAGGCTTAGATACGCAGTATTTT

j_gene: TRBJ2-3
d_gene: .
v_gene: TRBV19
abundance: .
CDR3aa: CASSSRVNTQYF
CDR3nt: TGTGCCAGTAGTAGCAGAGTTAATACGCAGTATTTT

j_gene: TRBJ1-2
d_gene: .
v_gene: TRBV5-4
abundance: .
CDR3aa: CASSLGRGTVGYTF
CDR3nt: TGTGCCAGCAGCTTGGGCAGGGGAACGGTTGGCTACACCTTC

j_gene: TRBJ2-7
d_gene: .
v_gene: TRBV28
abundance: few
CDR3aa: CASSRGYEQYF
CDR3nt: TGTGCCAGCAGTCGGGGTTACGAGCAGTACTTC

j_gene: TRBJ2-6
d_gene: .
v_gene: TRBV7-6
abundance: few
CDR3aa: CASSSVVSGANVLTF
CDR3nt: TGTGCCAGCAGCTCAGTGGTATCTGGGGCCAACGTCCTGACTTTC